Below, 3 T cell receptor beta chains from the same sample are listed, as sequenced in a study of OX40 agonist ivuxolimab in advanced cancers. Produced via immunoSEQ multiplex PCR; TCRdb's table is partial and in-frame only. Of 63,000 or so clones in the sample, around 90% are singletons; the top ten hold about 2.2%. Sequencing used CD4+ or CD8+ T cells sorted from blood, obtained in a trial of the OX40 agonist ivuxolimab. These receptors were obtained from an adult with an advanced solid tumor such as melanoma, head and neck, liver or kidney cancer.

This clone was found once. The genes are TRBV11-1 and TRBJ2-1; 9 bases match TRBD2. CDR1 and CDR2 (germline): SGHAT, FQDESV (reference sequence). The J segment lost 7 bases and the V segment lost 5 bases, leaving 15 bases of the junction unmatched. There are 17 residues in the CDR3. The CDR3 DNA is TGTGCCAGCAGCCCCGGGACTAGCTTTCTCCTGGGAAATGAGCAGTTCTTC. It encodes CASSPGTSFLLGNEQFF.

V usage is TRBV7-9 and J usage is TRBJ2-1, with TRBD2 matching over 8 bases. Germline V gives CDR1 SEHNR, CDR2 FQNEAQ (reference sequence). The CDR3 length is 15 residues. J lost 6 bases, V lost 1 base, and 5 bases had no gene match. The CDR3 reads CASSLEVGRVNEQFF. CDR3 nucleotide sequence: TGTGCCAGCAGCTTAGAAGTCGGGAGGGTCAATGAGCAGTTCTTC.

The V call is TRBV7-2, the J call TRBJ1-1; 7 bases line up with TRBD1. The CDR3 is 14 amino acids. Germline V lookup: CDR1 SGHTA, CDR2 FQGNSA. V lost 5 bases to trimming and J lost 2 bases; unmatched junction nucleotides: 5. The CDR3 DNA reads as TGTGCCAGCAGCACCTACAGGGGTAACACTGAAGCTTTCTTT. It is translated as CASSTYRGNTEAFF.